A single sample gave rise to the 24 T cell receptor beta chains below, sequenced in a study of cytomegalovirus exposure and HLA in healthy donors. Amplification used 60 Vbeta primers and 13 Jbeta primers. The data were produced by immunoSEQ multiplex PCR, yet TCRdb's version contains in-frame clones alone and is incomplete. The profile shows approximately 130,000 clones, around 77% of them singletons. Sample: PBMCs. Every receptor here comes from a man aged 45 to 65 in good health and CMV-seronegative.

The gene calls are TRBV18 and TRBJ2-5; perhaps TRBD1 as D (5 bases). Looked up from germline, CDR1 is KGHSH and CDR2 is LQKENI. V lost 2 bases, J lost 1 base, and 11 bases lay in between. The CDR3 is 15 amino acids. CDR3 protein: CASSPGASTQETQYF. DNA for the CDR3: TGTGCCAGCTCACCAGGGGCCTCAACCCAAGAGACCCAGTACTTC. The variable domain in full, completed from reference TRBV18 and TRBJ2-5, reads NAGVMQNPRHLVRRRGQEARLRCSPMKGHSHVYWYRQLPEEGLKFMVYLQKENIIDESGMPKERFSAEFPKEGPSILRIQQVVRGDSAAYFCASSPGASTQETQYFGPGTRLLVL.

This chain uses TRBV9 with TRBJ2-1, with D perhaps TRBD1 (5 bases). Germline CDR1 and CDR2: SGDLS and YYNGEE. The CDR3 loop spans 12 amino acids. V gave up 1 base and J gave up 10 bases, with 9 bases separating them. The CDR3: CASSVSDREQFF. CDR3 in DNA: TGTGCCAGCAGCGTAAGTGACAGAGAGCAGTTCTTC.

V gene TRBV27 combines with J gene TRBJ2-7, with TRBD2 matching over 12 bases. Germline V CDR1 and CDR2: MNHEY, SMNVEV (reference sequence). V shed 5 bases, J shed 3 bases, and the junction held 14 bases outside the gene matches. CDR3 length: 18 residues. The CDR3 DNA reads TGTGCCAGCAGTACAACTCCAACGACTAGCGGGAGTGGCTACGAGCAGTACTTC. It codes for CASSTTPTTSGSGYEQYF.

The rearrangement joins TRBV7-2 to TRBJ2-7, with 8 bases identical to TRBD2. Germline trimming cut 5 bases from V and 3 bases from J; bases unmatched to any gene: 12. CDR1 and CDR2 from the germline V gene are SGHTA and FQGNSA. The CDR3 has 16 amino acids. CDR3 in amino acids: CASSLSSGVNHYEQYF. The CDR3 region has the DNA TGTGCCAGCAGCCTCAGTAGCGGGGTGAATCACTACGAGCAGTACTTC.

CDR3 amino acids: CASSLLAGETQYF. Here the CDR3 DNA reads TGTGCCAGCAGTTTACTAGCGGGAGAGACCCAGTACTTC. The V call is TRBV28, the J call TRBJ2-5; TRBD2 matches at 8 bases. Trimming at V came to 2 bases and at J to 4 bases, leaving 0 bases not matched to a gene. CDR3 size: 13 residues. Looked up from germline, CDR1 is MDHEN and CDR2 is SYDVKM. The variable domain in full, completed from reference TRBV28 and TRBJ2-5, reads DVKVTQSSRYLVKRTGEKVFLECVQDMDHENMFWYRQDPGLGLRLIYFSYDVKMKEKGDIPEGYSVSREKKERFSLILESASTNQTSMYLCASSLLAGETQYFGPGTRLLVL.

V gene TRBV15 combines with J gene TRBJ2-2; TRBD2 aligns across 14 bases. The CDR3 contains 18 residues. J gave up 2 bases and V 3 bases, and 5 bases lay outside the gene matches. The V gene's germline CDR1 is LNHNV and CDR2 YYDKDF (reference sequence). CDR3 DNA sequence: TGTGCCACCAGCAGGGGACTAGCGGGAGCACGTAACACCGGGGAGCTGTTTTTT. Its translation is CATSRGLAGARNTGELFF. The full variable domain, rest sourced from reference TRBV15 and TRBJ2-2, is DAMVIQNPRYQVTQFGKPVTLSCSQTLNHNVMYWYQQKSSQAPKLLFHYYDKDFNNEADTPDNFQSRRPNTSFCFLDIRSPGLGDTAMYLCATSRGLAGARNTGELFFGEGSRLTVL.

The J gene is TRBJ2-7, the V gene TRBV7-2, with 8 bases lining up with TRBD1. Germline V gene sequence: CDR1 SGHTA, CDR2 FQGNSA. V lost 3 bases, J lost 12 bases, and 10 bases stayed unmatched. CDR3 length: 13 residues. CDR3 DNA: TGTGCCAGCAGCTTCCGGGACAGGCCAAAGGCGTACTTC. This encodes CASSFRDRPKAYF.

The chain uses TRBV29-1 and TRBJ1-2; possibly TRBD1 for D (6 bases). Deletions cut 4 bases from V and 6 bases from J, with 18 bases between. CDR1 and CDR2 (germline): SQVTM, ANQGSEA. This CDR3 comprises 14 residues. CDR3 coding DNA: TGCAGCGTTGTGGACAGATCCCTACGCAATGGCTACACCTTC. Encoded protein: CSVVDRSLRNGYTF.

This chain links TRBV27 with TRBJ2-2; 8 bases line up with TRBD1. Trimming removed 0 bases from V and 5 bases from J; junction bases left unmatched: 11. The CDR3 has 18 residues. Looked up from germline, CDR1 is MNHEY and CDR2 is SMNVEV (reference sequence). CDR3 in amino acids: CASSLSAPGGARTGELFF. The CDR3 region has the DNA TGTGCCAGCAGTTTATCGGCCCCAGGGGGCGCTCGGACCGGGGAGCTGTTTTTT.

This chain joins TRBV25-1 and TRBJ2-5, with 13 positions matching TRBD2. The germline V gene encodes CDR1 MGHDK and CDR2 SYGVNS. CDR3 size: 17 residues. Trimming cost V 6 bases and J 6 bases; bases outside gene matches: 13. The CDR3 region has the DNA TGTGCCAGCAGCCAATACCCCGGGACTAGCGGGATTCAGACCCAGTACTTC. Its protein is CASSQYPGTSGIQTQYF. Full variable domain (missing parts from reference TRBV25-1 and TRBJ2-5): EADIYQTPRYLVIGTGKKITLECSQTMGHDKMYWYQQDPGMELHLIHYSYGVNSTEKGDLSSESTVSRIRTEHFPLTLESARPSHTSQYLCASSQYPGTSGIQTQYFGPGTRLLVL.

The V gene is TRBV9, the J gene TRBJ2-7; 7 positions match TRBD1. Trimming cost V 2 bases and J 1 base; bases outside gene matches: 3. The CDR3 consists of 14 residues. Germline CDR1 SGDLS, CDR2 YYNGEE. The CDR3 loop is CASSVGTVSYEQYF. CDR3 DNA sequence: TGTGCCAGCAGCGTGGGGACAGTATCCTACGAGCAGTACTTC.

Only one count was recorded for this clone. The chain recombines TRBV19 with TRBJ2-6; TRBD1 aligns across 7 bases. Germline trimming cut 6 bases from V and 0 bases from J; bases unmatched to any gene: 8. This CDR3 spans 17 amino acids. CDR1 and CDR2 (germline): LNHDA, SQIVND (reference sequence). CDR3 protein: CASSPTGTSSGANVLTF. Here the CDR3 DNA reads TGTGCCAGTAGCCCGACAGGGACGAGCTCTGGGGCCAACGTCCTGACTTTC.

The chain has TRBV10-3 and TRBJ1-1, with 7 positions matching TRBD1. The CDR3 loop spans 16 amino acids. Trimming at V came to 6 bases and at J to 8 bases, leaving 18 bases not matched to a gene. Germline V gene sequence: CDR1 ENHRY, CDR2 SYGVKD. The CDR3 DNA reads as TGTGCCATCAGAGCAAACGGGGCAGGGGGGCCCACCGAAGCTTTCTTT. Translated: CAIRANGAGGPTEAFF.

DNA of the CDR3: TGCGCCAGCAGCCCCTCCCGGGAGACCTCCTACGAGCAGTACTTC. As protein: CASSPSRETSYEQYF. This sequence joins TRBV4-1 and TRBJ2-7, with D tentatively TRBD2 (6 bases). The germline V gene has CDR1 MGHRA and CDR2 YSYEKL. This CDR3 has 15 residues. Trimming shortened V by 4 bases and J by 0 bases, and 13 bases separated the two germline ends.

This clone occurred once. The gene calls are TRBV20-1 and TRBJ1-3; D gene unclear. Trimming stripped 3 bases from V and 11 bases from J, with 8 bases between. Germline CDR1 reads DFQATT; CDR2 reads SNEGSKA (reference sequence). The CDR3 extends over 10 amino acids. The CDR3 region is CSASGEAIYF. CDR3 nucleotides: TGCAGTGCTAGCGGTGAAGCCATATATTTT.

The CDR3 spells CASSYRARGSYNEQFF. CDR3 nucleotides: TGTGCCAGCAGTTACAGGGCCAGGGGGTCCTACAATGAGCAGTTCTTC. The V gene is TRBV6-5, the J gene TRBJ2-1; 7 nucleotides match TRBD1. The V gene end was trimmed by 2 bases and the J gene end by 1 base; junction bases not matched to a gene: 5. This CDR3 is 16 amino acids long. Per the germline V gene, CDR1 is MNHEY and CDR2 is SVGAGI.

This clone occurred a few times. The chain recombines TRBV18 with TRBJ1-5, with D perhaps TRBD1 (5 bases). The ends were cut back, 1 base at V and 5 bases at J, with 9 bases in the middle. Germline V CDR1 and CDR2: KGHSH, LQKENI. The CDR3 spans 14 residues. The CDR3 spells CASSPQGGDQPQHF. The CDR3 DNA sequence: TGTGCCAGCTCACCACAGGGAGGGGATCAGCCCCAGCATTTT.

This clone was recorded only once. For the CDR3, the DNA is TGCGCCAGCAGCCAAGTAATAGCGGGAGTAGATACGCAGTATTTT. Translation: CASSQVIAGVDTQYF. J is TRBJ2-3 and V is TRBV4-1; 9 bases align to TRBD2. Per the germline V gene, CDR1 is MGHRA and CDR2 is YSYEKL. This CDR3 has 15 residues. The ends lost 1 base at V and 5 bases at J; junction bases unmatched: 4.

The chain couples TRBV6-6 to TRBJ2-7; tentative D call: TRBD2 (6 bases). Germline V gives CDR1 MNHNY, CDR2 SVGAGI (reference sequence). V dropped 8 bases and J dropped 7 bases, with 21 bases sitting between them. The CDR3 contains 14 residues. The CDR3 sequence: CASSQLNGGEEQYF. CDR3 nucleotides: TGTGCCAGCTCTCAGTTGAACGGCGGGGAAGAGCAGTACTTC.

This sequence joins TRBV7-2 and TRBJ1-5; D might be TRBD1 (5 bases). Germline-derived CDR1 and CDR2 are SGHTA and FQGNSA. This CDR3 contains 14 residues. V shed 1 base and J shed 6 bases, with 10 bases lying between them. The CDR3 nucleotides read TGTGCCAGCAGCTTAGAACCAGGGATTCAGCCCCAGCATTTT. Translation gives CASSLEPGIQPQHF.

The V and J genes are TRBV28 and TRBJ1-5, with 8 bases lining up with TRBD1. The germline gives CDR1 MDHEN, CDR2 SYDVKM. The CDR3 is 16 amino acids. V was pared by 3 bases and J by 0 bases, with 4 bases of the junction left unmatched. The CDR3 sequence: CASSLPGGNSNQPQHF. In DNA form, the CDR3 reads TGTGCCAGCAGTTTGCCAGGGGGCAATAGCAATCAGCCCCAGCATTTT. The whole variable domain, remainder taken from reference TRBV28 and TRBJ1-5, is DVKVTQSSRYLVKRTGEKVFLECVQDMDHENMFWYRQDPGLGLRLIYFSYDVKMKEKGDIPEGYSVSREKKERFSLILESASTNQTSMYLCASSLPGGNSNQPQHFGDGTRLSIL.

The sample holds a few counts of this clone. The chain uses TRBV28 and TRBJ2-3; 9 bases align to TRBD1. Per germline, CDR1 MDHEN and CDR2 SYDVKM. This CDR3 region has 15 residues. V shed 8 bases and J 0 bases; nucleotides not matched to a gene: 6. For the CDR3, the DNA is TGTGCCAGCCGACAGGGGGGTCTTAGCACAGATACGCAGTATTTT. It translates to CASRQGGLSTDTQYF. Complete variable domain (other parts from reference TRBV28 and TRBJ2-3): DVKVTQSSRYLVKRTGEKVFLECVQDMDHENMFWYRQDPGLGLRLIYFSYDVKMKEKGDIPEGYSVSREKKERFSLILESASTNQTSMYLCASRQGGLSTDTQYFGPGTRLTVL.

The chain carries TRBV10-3 and TRBJ2-1; 9 bases fit TRBD1. From germline, CDR1 is ENHRY and CDR2 SYGVKD. This CDR3 has 15 residues. V lost 2 bases and J lost 6; bases outside the gene matches: 5. The CDR3 bases are TGTGCCATCAGTGAGCCGGGACAGGGAGCCAATGAGCAGTTCTTC. This sequence encodes CAISEPGQGANEQFF.

The V gene is TRBV6-5, the J gene TRBJ1-1; D gene ambiguous. V lost 2 bases and J 0 bases, leaving 7 bases between the germline ends. The CDR3 runs to 14 residues. CDR1 and CDR2 (germline): MNHEY, SVGAGI. DNA of the CDR3: TGTGCCAGCAGTTACGTTGACATGAACACTGAAGCTTTCTTT. Protein: CASSYVDMNTEAFF.